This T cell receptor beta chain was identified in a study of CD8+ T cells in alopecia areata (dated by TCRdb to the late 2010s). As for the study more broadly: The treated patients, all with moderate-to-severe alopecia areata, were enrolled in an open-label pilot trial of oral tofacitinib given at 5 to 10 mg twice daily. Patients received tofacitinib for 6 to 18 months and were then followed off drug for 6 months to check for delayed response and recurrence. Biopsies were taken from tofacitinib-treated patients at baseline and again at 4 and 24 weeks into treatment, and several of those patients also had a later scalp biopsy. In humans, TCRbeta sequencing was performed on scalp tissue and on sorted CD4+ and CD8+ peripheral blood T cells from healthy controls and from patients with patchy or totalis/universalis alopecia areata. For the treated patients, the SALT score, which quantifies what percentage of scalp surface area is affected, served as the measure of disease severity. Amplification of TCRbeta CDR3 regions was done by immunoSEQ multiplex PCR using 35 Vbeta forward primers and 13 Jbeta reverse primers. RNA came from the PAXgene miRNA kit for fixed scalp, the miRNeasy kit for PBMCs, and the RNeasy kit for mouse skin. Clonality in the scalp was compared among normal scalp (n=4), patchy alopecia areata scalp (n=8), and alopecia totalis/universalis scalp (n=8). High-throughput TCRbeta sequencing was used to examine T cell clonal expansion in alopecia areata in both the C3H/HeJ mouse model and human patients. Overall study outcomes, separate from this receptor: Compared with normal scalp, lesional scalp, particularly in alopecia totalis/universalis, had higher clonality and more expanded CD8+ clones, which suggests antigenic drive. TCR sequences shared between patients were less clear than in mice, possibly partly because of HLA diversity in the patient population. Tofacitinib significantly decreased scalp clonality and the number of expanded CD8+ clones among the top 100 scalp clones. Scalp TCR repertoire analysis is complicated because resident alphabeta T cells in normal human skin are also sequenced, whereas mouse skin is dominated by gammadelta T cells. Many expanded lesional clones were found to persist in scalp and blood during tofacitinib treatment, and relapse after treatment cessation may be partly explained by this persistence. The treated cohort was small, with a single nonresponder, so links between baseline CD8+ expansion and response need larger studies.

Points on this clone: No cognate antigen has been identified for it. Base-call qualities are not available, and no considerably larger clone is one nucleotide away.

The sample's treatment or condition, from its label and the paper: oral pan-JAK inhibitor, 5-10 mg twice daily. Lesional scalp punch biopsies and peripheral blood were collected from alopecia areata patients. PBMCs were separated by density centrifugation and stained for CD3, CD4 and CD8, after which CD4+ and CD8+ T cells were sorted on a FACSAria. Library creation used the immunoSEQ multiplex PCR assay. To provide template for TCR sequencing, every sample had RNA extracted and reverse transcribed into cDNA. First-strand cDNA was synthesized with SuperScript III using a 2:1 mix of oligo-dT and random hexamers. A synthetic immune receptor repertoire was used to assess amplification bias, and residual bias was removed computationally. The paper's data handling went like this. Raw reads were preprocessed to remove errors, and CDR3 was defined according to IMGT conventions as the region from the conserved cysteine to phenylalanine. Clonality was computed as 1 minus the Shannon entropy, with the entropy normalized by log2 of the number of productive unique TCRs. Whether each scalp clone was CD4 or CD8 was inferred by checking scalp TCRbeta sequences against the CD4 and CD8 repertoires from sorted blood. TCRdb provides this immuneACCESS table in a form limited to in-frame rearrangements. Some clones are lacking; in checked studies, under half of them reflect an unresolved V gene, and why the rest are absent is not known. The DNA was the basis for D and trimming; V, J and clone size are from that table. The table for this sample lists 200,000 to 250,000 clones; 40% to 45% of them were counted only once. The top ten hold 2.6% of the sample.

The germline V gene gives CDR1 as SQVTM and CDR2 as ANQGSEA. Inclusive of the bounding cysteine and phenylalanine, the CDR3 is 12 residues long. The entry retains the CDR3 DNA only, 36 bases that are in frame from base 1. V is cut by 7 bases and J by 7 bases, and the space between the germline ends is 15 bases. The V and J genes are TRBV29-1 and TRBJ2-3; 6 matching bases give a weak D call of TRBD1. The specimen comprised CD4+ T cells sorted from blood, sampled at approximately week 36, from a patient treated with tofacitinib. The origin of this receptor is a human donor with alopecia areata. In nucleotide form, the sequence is TGCAGCGAGCGGAACAGGGATCATACGCAGTATTTT. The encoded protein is CSERNRDHTQYF.